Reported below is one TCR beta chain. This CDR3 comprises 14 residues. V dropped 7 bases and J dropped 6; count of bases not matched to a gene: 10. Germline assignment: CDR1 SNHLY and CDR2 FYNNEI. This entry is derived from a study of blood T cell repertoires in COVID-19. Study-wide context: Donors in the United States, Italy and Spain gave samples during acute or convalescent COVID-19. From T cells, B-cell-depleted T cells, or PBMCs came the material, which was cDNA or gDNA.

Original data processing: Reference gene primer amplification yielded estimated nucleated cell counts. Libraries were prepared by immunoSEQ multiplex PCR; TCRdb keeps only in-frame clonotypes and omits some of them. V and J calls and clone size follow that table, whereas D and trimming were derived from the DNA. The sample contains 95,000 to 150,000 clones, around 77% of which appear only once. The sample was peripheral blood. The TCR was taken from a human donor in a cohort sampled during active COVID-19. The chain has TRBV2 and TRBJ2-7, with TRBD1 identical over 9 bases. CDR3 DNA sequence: TGTGCCAGCACTTACAGGGGGCGGGAACGCGAGCAGTACTTC. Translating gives CASTYRGREREQYF.